The following is a T cell receptor beta chain sequence with its context. Antigen: not known. This sample is part of a study of PD-1 blockade in classical Hodgkin lymphoma. Produced via immunoSEQ multiplex PCR; TCRdb's table is partial and in-frame only. The data show roughly 10,000 clones, more than 75% seen once. Relapse after autologous stem cell transplantation occurred in every patient, and brentuximab vedotin exposure varied. Relapsed/refractory classical Hodgkin lymphoma patients had complete, partial or progressive responses. Study outcomes and limitations: Reported baseline diversity: healthy donors highest, relapsed/refractory patients lowest. It was CD4+ TCR diversity, not CD8+, that rose significantly by C4D1. Patients starting nivolumab less than 1 year after ASCT had lower diversity and were excluded from later analyses.

The source was peripheral blood mononuclear cells (PBMCs), collected before the second cycle of nivolumab. This TCR was sampled from a human donor with classical Hodgkin lymphoma.

In DNA form, the CDR3 reads TGTGCCAGCAGCTTAGGCCAGACAAACACCATATATTTT. Amino acids: CASSLGQTNTIYF. The rearrangement joins TRBV7-2 to TRBJ1-3; D is undetermined. CDR1 SGHTA and CDR2 FQGNSA come from the germline V gene. The CDR3 totals 13 residues. Deletions cut 1 base from V and 6 bases from J, with 7 bases between.